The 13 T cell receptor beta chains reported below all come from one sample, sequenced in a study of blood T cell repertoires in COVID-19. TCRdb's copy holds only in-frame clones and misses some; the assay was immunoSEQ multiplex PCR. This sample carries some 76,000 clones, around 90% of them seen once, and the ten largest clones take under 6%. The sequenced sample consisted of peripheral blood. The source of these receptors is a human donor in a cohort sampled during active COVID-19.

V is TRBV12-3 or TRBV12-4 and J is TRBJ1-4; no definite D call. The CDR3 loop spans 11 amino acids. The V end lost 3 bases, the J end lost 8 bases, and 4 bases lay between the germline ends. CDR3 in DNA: TGTGCCAGCAGTTTTCAGGAAAAACTGTTTTTT. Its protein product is CASSFQEKLFF.

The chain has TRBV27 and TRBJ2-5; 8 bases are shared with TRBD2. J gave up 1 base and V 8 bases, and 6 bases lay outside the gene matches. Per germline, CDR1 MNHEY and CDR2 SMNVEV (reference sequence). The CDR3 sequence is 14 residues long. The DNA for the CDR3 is TGTGCCAGCTCGACGGGGGGGCCCCAAGAGACCCAGTACTTC. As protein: CASSTGGPQETQYF.

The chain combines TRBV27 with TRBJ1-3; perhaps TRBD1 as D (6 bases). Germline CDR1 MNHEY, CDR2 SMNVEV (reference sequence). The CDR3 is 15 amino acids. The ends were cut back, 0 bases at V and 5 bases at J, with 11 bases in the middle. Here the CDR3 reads CASSLSAGARNTIYF. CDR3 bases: TGTGCCAGCAGTTTATCGGCGGGGGCGAGAAACACCATATATTTT.

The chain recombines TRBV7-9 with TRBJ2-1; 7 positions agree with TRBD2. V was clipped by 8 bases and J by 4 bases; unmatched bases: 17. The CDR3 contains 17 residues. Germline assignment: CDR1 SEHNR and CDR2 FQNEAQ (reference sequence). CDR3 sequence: CASVNNPRGGFYNEQFF. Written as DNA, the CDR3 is TGTGCCAGCGTCAACAATCCGCGCGGGGGTTTTTACAATGAGCAGTTCTTC.

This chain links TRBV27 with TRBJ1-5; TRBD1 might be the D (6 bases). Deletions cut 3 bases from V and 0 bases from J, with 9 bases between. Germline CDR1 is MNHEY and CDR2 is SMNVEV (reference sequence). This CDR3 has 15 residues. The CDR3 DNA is TGTGCCAGCAGTTTGGGGGCTTATAGCAATCAGCCCCAGCATTTT. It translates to CASSLGAYSNQPQHF.

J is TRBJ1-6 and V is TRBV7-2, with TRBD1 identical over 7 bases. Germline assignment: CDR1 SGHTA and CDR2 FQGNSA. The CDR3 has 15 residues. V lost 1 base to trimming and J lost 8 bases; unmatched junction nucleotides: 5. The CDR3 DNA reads TGTGCCAGCAGCTTAGGGGGACAGTCCTATTCACCCCTCCACTTT. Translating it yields CASSLGGQSYSPLHF.

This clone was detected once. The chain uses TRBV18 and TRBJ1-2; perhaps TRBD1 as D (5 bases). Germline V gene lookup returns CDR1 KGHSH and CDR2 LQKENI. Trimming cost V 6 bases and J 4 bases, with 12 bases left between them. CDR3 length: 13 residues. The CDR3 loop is CASSETETYGYTF. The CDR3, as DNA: TGTGCCAGCTCGGAGACAGAGACCTATGGCTACACCTTC. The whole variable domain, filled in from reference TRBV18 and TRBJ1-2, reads NAGVMQNPRHLVRRRGQEARLRCSPMKGHSHVYWYRQLPEEGLKFMVYLQKENIIDESGMPKERFSAEFPKEGPSILRIQQVVRGDSAAYFCASSETETYGYTFGSGTRLTVV.

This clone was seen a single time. Here the CDR3 DNA reads TGTGCCAGCTCATACAGGGGTTACAATGAGCAGTTCTTC. It codes for CASSYRGYNEQFF. The chain is built from TRBV18 and TRBJ2-1, with 7 bases aligning to TRBD1. The ends lost 5 bases at V and 4 bases at J; junction bases unmatched: 2. The CDR3 spans 13 residues. Germline V CDR1 and CDR2: KGHSH, LQKENI.

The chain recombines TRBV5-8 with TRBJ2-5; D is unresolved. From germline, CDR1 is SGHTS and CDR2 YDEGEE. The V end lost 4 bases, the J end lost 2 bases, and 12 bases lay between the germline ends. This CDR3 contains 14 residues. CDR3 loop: CASSPPSRQETQYF. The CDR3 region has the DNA TGTGCCAGCAGCCCCCCCTCGAGACAAGAGACCCAGTACTTC.

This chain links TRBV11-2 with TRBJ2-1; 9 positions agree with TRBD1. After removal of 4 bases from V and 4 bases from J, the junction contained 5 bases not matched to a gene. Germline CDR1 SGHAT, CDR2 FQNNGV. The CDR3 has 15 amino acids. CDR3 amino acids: CASSSRQGVYNEQFF. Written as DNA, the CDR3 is TGTGCCAGCAGCTCGCGACAGGGGGTGTACAATGAGCAGTTCTTC.

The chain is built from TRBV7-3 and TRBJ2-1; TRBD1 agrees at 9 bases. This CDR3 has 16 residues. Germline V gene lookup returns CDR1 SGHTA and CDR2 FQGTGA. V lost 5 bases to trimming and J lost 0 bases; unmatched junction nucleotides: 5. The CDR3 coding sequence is TGTGCCAGCAGCGAACAGGGGGCTGGCTCCTACAATGAGCAGTTCTTC. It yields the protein CASSEQGAGSYNEQFF.

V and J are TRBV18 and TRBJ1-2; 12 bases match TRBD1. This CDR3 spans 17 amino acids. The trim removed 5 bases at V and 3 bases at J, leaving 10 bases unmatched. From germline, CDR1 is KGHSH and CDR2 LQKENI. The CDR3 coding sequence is TGTGCCAGCTCATCACAAGGGACAGGGGGCGACGACTATGGCTACACCTTC. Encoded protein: CASSSQGTGGDDYGYTF.

This chain's CDR3 is CASSRGERQDGYTF. In DNA, the CDR3 is TGTGCCAGCTCGCGGGGGGAAAGACAAGATGGCTACACCTTC. This rearrangement joins TRBV18 to TRBJ1-2, with D possibly being TRBD1 (5 bases). Trimming stripped 6 bases from V and 6 bases from J, with 17 bases between. Germline lookup yields CDR1 KGHSH and CDR2 LQKENI. The CDR3 loop spans 14 amino acids.